The rows below give T cell receptor beta chains drawn from one sample of a study of technical replicates of blood from a few donors. Profiled with immunoSEQ multiplex PCR; TCRdb holds only in-frame clones, not every one. The sample yields about 12,000 clones, about 86% seen once. Sequenced material: PBMCs. Receptors originate from a human donor in good health. Each CDR3 is given with its conserved first and last residue. The D gene is left open where the match is weak. Not every row has a clone size; where given, it reads once, few, many or a size class.

J | V | D | size | CDR3 | DNA
TRBJ2-3 | TRBV7-9 | TRBD2 | . | CASSSGLAGPDTQYF | TGTGCCAGCAGCTCGGGACTAGCGGGTCCAGATACGCAGTATTTT
TRBJ2-3 | TRBV10-1 | . | . | CASSESWAQSTDTQYF | TGCGCCAGCAGTGAGAGCTGGGCCCAGAGCACAGATACGCAGTATTTT
TRBJ1-1 | TRBV5-1 | . | once | CASRLRTQENTEAFF | TGCGCCAGCAGGCTCCGGACACAAGAGAACACTGAAGCTTTCTTT
TRBJ2-5 | TRBV4-1 | TRBD1 | . | CASSPGTGGETQYF | TGCGCCAGCAGCCCCGGGACAGGGGGCGAGACCCAGTACTTC
TRBJ2-2 | TRBV6-1 | TRBD2 | . | CASGGGSGELFF | TGTGCCAGCGGTGGCGGGAGCGGGGAGCTGTTTTTT
TRBJ2-7 | TRBV4-1 | . | . | CASSQDTYEQYF | TGCGCCAGCAGCCAAGATACATACGAGCAGTACTTC
TRBJ2-5 | TRBV5-1 | TRBD2 | once | CASSFSGGPETQYF | TGCGCCAGCAGCTTCTCGGGAGGCCCAGAGACCCAGTACTTC
TRBJ2-1 | TRBV27 | . | . | CASSPYRGISYNEQFF | TGTGCCAGCAGCCCCTATCGAGGCATCTCCTACAATGAGCAGTTCTTC
TRBJ1-5 | TRBV5-4 | . | . | CASSLLPGNQPQHF | TGTGCCAGCAGCTTGTTACCGGGCAATCAGCCCCAGCATTTT
TRBJ1-4 | TRBV6-6 | . | . | CASSFGAINEKLFF | TGTGCCAGCAGTTTCGGAGCAATCAATGAAAAACTGTTTTTT
TRBJ2-5 | TRBV18 | . | . | CASSPLGAPEETQYF | TGTGCCAGCTCACCACTGGGGGCCCCTGAAGAGACCCAGTACTTC
TRBJ2-1 | TRBV5-1 | TRBD2 | . | CASSLEGLAGGGQFF | TGCGCCAGCAGCTTGGAGGGACTAGCGGGAGGAGGGCAGTTCTTC
TRBJ2-7 | TRBV29-1 | . | . | CSVEENYEQYF | TGCAGCGTTGAGGAGAACTACGAGCAGTACTTC
TRBJ2-7 | TRBV13 | . | . | CASSEGSSGKSYEQYF | TGTGCCAGCAGCGAGGGATCCAGCGGCAAATCCTACGAGCAGTACTTC
TRBJ1-3 | TRBV27 | . | . | CASKPGQIGNTIYF | TGTGCCAGCAAACCCGGACAGATCGGAAACACCATATATTTT
TRBJ2-1 | TRBV25-1 | TRBD2 | . | CASSPRRRAGGPNEQFF | TGTGCCAGCAGTCCGCGCCGTCGAGCGGGAGGGCCAAATGAGCAGTTCTTC
TRBJ1-2 | TRBV28 | . | few | CASSLSGGVGWGYTF | TGTGCCAGCAGTTTATCTGGGGGGGTGGGCTGGGGCTACACCTTC
TRBJ2-1 | TRBV7-9 | TRBD2 | . | CASSFRTSEISYNEQFF | TGTGCCAGCAGCTTTAGGACTAGCGAGATATCCTACAATGAGCAGTTCTTC
TRBJ2-5 | TRBV9 | TRBD1 | . | CASSVGTGGAETQYF | TGTGCCAGCAGCGTAGGAACAGGGGGCGCGGAGACCCAGTACTTC
TRBJ2-3 | TRBV29-1 | . | . | CSVEQGFLTDTQYF | TGCAGCGTTGAACAGGGATTTTTGACAGATACGCAGTATTTT
TRBJ1-1 | TRBV7-8 | TRBD1 | . | CASSYSPDREAEAFF | TGTGCCAGCAGCTATAGCCCCGACAGGGAGGCTGAAGCTTTCTTT
TRBJ2-1 | TRBV28 | . | . | CASEGGRDDDEQFF | TGTGCCAGCGAGGGGGGGAGGGATGACGATGAGCAGTTCTTC
TRBJ2-2 | TRBV6-5 | . | once | CASSYSLQGTGELFF | TGTGCCAGCAGTTACTCCCTTCAGGGAACCGGGGAGCTGTTTTTT
TRBJ1-1 | TRBV10-3 | . | . | CAISVGADTEAFF | TGTGCCATCAGTGTGGGGGCGGACACTGAAGCTTTCTTT